This T cell receptor (beta chain) was recorded in a study of blood T cell repertoires in COVID-19. Two consecutive negative NP/OP PCR tests, clearance, or resolved symptoms defined Cohort 3 recovery. Assay used: immunoSEQ multiplex PCR; TCRdb lists only in-frame clones, some missing. The profile shows 200,000 or so clones, around 81% of them singletons. The TCR comes from a man in his forties who had recovered from COVID-19. Sequencing was carried out using PBMCs or T cells enriched from blood (not recorded which).

DNA of the CDR3: TGTGCCAGCAGCCTTACAGACTCTGGAAACACCATATATTTT. The encoded protein is CASSLTDSGNTIYF. This chain uses TRBV3-1 (or the pseudogene TRBV3-2) with TRBJ1-3; D call uncertain. Per the germline V gene, CDR1 is LGHDT and CDR2 is YNNKEL (reference sequence). The CDR3 extends over 14 amino acids. The ends were cut back, 4 bases at V and 0 bases at J, with 7 bases in the middle.